This T cell receptor (beta chain) was identified in a study of T cell repertoires in cytomegalovirus infection. Study information: Epitope selection comprised recently identified HLA-C-restricted CMV epitopes and well-studied HLA-B-restricted CMV epitopes. Matching HLA type, along with CMV infection, was indicated by public TCR beta signatures. Findings and limits, study-wide: Cumulative frequency (of public TCR beta family members) identified carriers of CMV plus the relevant HLA. Dominating the ex vivo response were HLA-C-restricted CMV-specific TCR beta clonotypes.

MiXCR was run by TCRdb on the reads, yielding one entry per CDR3 protein. The sample records some 71,000 distinct CDR3 sequences, under 30% being singletons. Details on this clonotype: Its antigen is still unknown.

CDR3 length: 15 residues. Germline assignment: CDR1 SGDLS and CDR2 YYNGEE. Unmatched junction bases numbered 7, after V lost 4 bases and J lost 5 bases. The clonotype originates from a human donor in good health (CMV status not recorded). Some clones in this sample may be carry-over from other donors' samples. The source was CD8+ T cells from cultured PBMCs, collected from culture after CMV antigen stimulation. This rearrangement joins TRBV9 to TRBJ2-3; 10 positions agree with TRBD2. CDR3 amino acids: CASSLPSGSGDTQYF. CDR3 DNA sequence: TGTGCCAGCAGCCTGCCTAGCGGGAGTGGAGATACGCAGTATTTT.